This TCR beta chain was documented in a study of neoadjuvant anti-PD-1 for oral cavity cancer. The time point here: after neoadjuvant nivolumab, at surgical resection. Stage II-IVA oral cavity squamous cell carcinoma was new and untreated by systemic or radiation therapy. PBMCs were not maintained or expanded in culture before analysis. Assay: immunoSEQ multiplex PCR; the TCRdb copy retains only in-frame clones and omits some. The data contain thousands of clones, 60% to 75% of them seen just once; the ten biggest clones take up less than 3.5%. The CDR3 runs to 15 residues. The germline V gene has CDR1 SGHVS and CDR2 FQNEAQ. V was pared by 4 bases and J by 2 bases, with 3 bases of the junction left unmatched.

The input for sequencing was PBMCs, taken after nivolumab (anti-PD-1) treatment. This rearrangement joins TRBV7-8 to TRBJ1-2, with TRBD1 matching over 11 bases. The sequence derives from a person aged 35 to 85 with oral cavity squamous cell carcinoma. The CDR3 nucleotides read TGTGCCAGCAGCTCCCGGACAGGGGGCAACTATGGCTACACCTTC. Translating it yields CASSSRTGGNYGYTF. Combining the CDR3 with reference TRBV7-8 and TRBJ1-2 gives the whole variable domain GAGVSQSPRYKVAKRGQDVALRCDPISGHVSLFWYQQALGQGPEFLTYFQNEAQLDKSGLPSDRFFAERPEGSVSTLKIQRTQQEDSAVYLCASSSRTGGNYGYTFGSGTRLTVV.